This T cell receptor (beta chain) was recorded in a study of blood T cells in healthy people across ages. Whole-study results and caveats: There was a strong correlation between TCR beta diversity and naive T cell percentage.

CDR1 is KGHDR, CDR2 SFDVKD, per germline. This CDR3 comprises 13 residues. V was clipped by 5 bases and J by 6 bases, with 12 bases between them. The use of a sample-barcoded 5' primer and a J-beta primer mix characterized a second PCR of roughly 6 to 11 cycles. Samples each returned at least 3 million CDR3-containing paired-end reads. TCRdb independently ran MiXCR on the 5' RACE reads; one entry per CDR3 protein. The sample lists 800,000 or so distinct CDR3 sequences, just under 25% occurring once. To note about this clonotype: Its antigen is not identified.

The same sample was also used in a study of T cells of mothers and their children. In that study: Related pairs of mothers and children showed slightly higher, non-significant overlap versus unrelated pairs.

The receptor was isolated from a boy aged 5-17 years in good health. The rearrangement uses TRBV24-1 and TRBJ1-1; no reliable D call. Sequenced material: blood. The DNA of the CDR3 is TGTGCCACCAGTGGTGTAAATGGGGCTGAAGCTTTCTTT. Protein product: CATSGVNGAEAFF.